The table lists the clone carrying this TCR beta chain with a few counts. The sample belongs to a study of blood T cells in healthy people across ages. Study information: Every two T cells gave about one barcoded beta molecule via template switching.

Next came a second PCR, run for about 7 to 12 cycles, which used a sample-barcoded 5' primer along with a J-beta primer mix. A single record per CDR3 protein comes from TCRdb applying MiXCR to the 5' RACE reads. The sample yields 1.5 million to 1.9 million distinct CDR3 sequences, roughly two fifths seen once. Sequencing was performed on blood. The sequence came from a woman younger than 30 in good health.

The chain's CDR3 is CASSLFNGLRETQYF. The DNA for the CDR3 is TGTGCCAGCAGTTTATTTAATGGCCTGAGGGAGACCCAGTACTTC. V is TRBV27 and J is TRBJ2-5; no clear D gene. V was clipped by 1 base and J by 5 bases, with 14 bases between them. The germline CDR1 and CDR2 sequences are MNHEY and SMNVEV (reference sequence). This CDR3 contains 15 residues.